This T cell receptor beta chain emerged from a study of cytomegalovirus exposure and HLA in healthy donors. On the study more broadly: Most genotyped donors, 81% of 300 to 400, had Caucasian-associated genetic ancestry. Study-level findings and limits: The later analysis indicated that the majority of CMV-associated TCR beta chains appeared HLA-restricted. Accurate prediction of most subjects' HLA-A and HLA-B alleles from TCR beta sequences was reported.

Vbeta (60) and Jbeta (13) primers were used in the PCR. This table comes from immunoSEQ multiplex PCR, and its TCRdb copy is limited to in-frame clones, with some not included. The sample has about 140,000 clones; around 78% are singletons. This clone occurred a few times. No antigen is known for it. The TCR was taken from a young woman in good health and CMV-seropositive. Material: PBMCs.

Written as DNA, the CDR3 is TGCGCCAGCAGCTTAGGGGGGGGGCCAGATACGCAGTATTTT. It is translated as CASSLGGGPDTQYF. The genes are TRBV5-1 and TRBJ2-3, with D tentatively TRBD2 (7 bases). V was pared by 2 bases and J by 4 bases, with 11 bases between. Germline lookup yields CDR1 SGHRS and CDR2 YFSETQ. The CDR3 extends over 14 amino acids.